The clone carrying this T cell receptor beta chain has a count of ten or more. The data were taken from a study of neurological immune-mediated disorders. Sample time point: longitudinal time-point 3. With V trimmed by 4 bases and J by 10 bases, 9 bases remained unmatched. This CDR3 has 14 amino acids. The germline CDR1 and CDR2 sequences are DFQATT and SNEGSKA (reference sequence). MiXCR, applied by TCRdb to the 5' RACE reads, yields one record per CDR3 protein. The sample carries some 43,000 distinct CDR3 sequences, about an eighth recorded once. This clonotype originated in a male donor with HTLV-1-associated myelopathy (HAM/TSP). The V and J genes are TRBV20-1 and TRBJ1-6; 8 positions match TRBD1. The sample taken for sequencing was PBMCs. The CDR3 DNA reads as TGCAGTGCTAAACCGGGACAGGCAGGGTCACCCCTCCACTTT. Amino acid sequence: CSAKPGQAGSPLHF.